This entry is about one TCR beta chain. The data belong to a study of blood T cell repertoires in COVID-19. Turning to the study itself: Sample material is recorded as cDNA or gDNA derived from T cells, B-cell-depleted T cells, or PBMCs.

CDR1 WSHSY and CDR2 SAAADI come from the germline V gene. The ends lost 6 bases at V and 6 bases at J; junction bases unmatched: 2. CDR3 size: 13 residues. In Seattle, patients joined the study during active infection and were tracked longitudinally. The repertoire was sequenced with immunoSEQ multiplex PCR; TCRdb's copy has only in-frame clones and lacks some. The table records 160,000 or so clones, just under 90% of them present only once. The TCR sequence derives from a woman in her 70s with COVID-19, enrolled during active disease. V and J are TRBV10-2 and TRBJ1-4, with 9 bases fitting TRBD1. Sequenced sample: peripheral blood. The CDR3 is CASRDRGDEKLFF. CDR3 bases: TGCGCCAGCAGGGACAGGGGAGATGAAAAACTGTTTTTT.